This section outlines one TCR beta chain sequence together with its context. Its antigen is undetermined. It was the roughly 110-subject validation cohort, separate from the approximately 620-subject first cohort, to which the donors belonged. Data came from immunoSEQ multiplex PCR; TCRdb stores just in-frame clones and leaves some out. The sample holds 70,000 or so clones, over 90% seen once. The sample is drawn from a study of cytomegalovirus exposure and HLA in healthy donors. Findings and caveats of the study: The study listed some 160 cytomegalovirus-associated TCR beta chains. The finding came from a later analysis; first-cohort TCR clusters tended to co-occur in the 95 to 150 validation repertoires.

The CDR3 runs to 12 residues. CDR1 and CDR2 (germline): SEHNR, FQNEAQ (reference sequence). Trimming shortened V by 1 base and J by 7 bases, and 7 bases separated the two germline ends. This sequence was found in a young woman in good health and CMV-seronegative. The specimen sequenced was PBMCs. This chain links TRBV7-9 with TRBJ2-5; D remains ambiguous. CDR3 protein: CASSLGVVTQYF. The CDR3 DNA follows: TGTGCCAGCAGCTTAGGAGTGGTGACCCAGTACTTC.